This record concerns one T cell receptor beta chain sequence. These data come from a study of blood T cell repertoires in COVID-19. Study in general: The United States, Italy and Spain were the sources of the acute and convalescent COVID-19 samples. The cDNA or gDNA used as material had been derived from T cells, B-cell-depleted T cells, or PBMCs.

The CDR3 has 18 amino acids. In the study's own analysis: The authors estimated nucleated cell counts from reference gene primer amplification. The method was immunoSEQ multiplex PCR; TCRdb's version includes in-frame clones alone and lacks a portion of them. V, J and clone size derive from that table, while D and trimming were established from the DNA sequence. The sample consists of under 170,000 clones, approximately 88% of them appearing once. Sequenced input: peripheral blood. This rearrangement joins TRBV21-1 to TRBJ2-1; TRBD1 is the table's D call, not checked against the DNA. TRBV21-1 is a listed pseudogene. The TCR sequence derives from a man in his sixties or seventies with acute or convalescent COVID-19. Here the CDR3 DNA reads TGTGCCAGCAGCCCCCGACCTTCTGACAGGGTTTCAGGGGATGAGCAGTTCTTC. Translated: CASSPRPSDRVSGDEQFF.